Listed below are T cell receptor beta chains from one sample, sequenced in a study of siplizumab effects on memory and regulatory T cells. Generated by immunoSEQ multiplex PCR, the TCRdb table keeps only in-frame clones and is missing some. The sample includes approximately 100,000 clones, about 90% of them seen just once. Sample: Tregs sorted from blood. These receptors were collected from a human donor in good health. CDR3s include the opening cysteine and the closing phenylalanine or tryptophan. A D gene is named only where the DNA matches it firmly. A row's size may be missing; if present it is once, few, many or a size class.

TRBJ1-5 | . | . | TRBV18 | TGTGCCAGCTCAACAAAAAGGGGAAATCAGCCCCAGCATTTT | CASSTKRGNQPQHF
TRBJ2-1 | TRBD2 | . | TRBV28 | TGTGCCAGCAGTTCCTCAACGGGGGGGCAGTTCTTC | CASSSSTGGQFF
TRBJ1-1 | . | . | TRBV27 | TGTGCCGGTACCATGAACACTGAAGCTTTCTTT | CAGTMNTEAFF
TRBJ2-3 | TRBD1 | . | TRBV27 | TGTGCCAGCAGTCCGGACAGGGGTGCGGATACGCAGTATTTT | CASSPDRGADTQYF
TRBJ2-5 | . | . | TRBV19 | TGTGCCAGTAGTCATGGGAGCGGGTACGTGGAGACCCAGTACTTC | CASSHGSGYVETQYF
TRBJ2-2 | . | once | TRBV2 | TGTGCCAGCAGATTGGGGATAGGGACCGGGGAGCTGTTTTTT | CASRLGIGTGELFF
TRBJ1-1 | TRBD1 | . | TRBV10-3 | TGTGCCATCAGTGAGGTCGGACAGGGATATGAAGCTTTCTTT | CAISEVGQGYEAFF
TRBJ1-2 | . | . | TRBV2 | TGTGCCAGCAGTGACTCACCGTCTTATGGCTACACCTTC | CASSDSPSYGYTF
TRBJ2-5 | . | . | TRBV18 | TGTGCCAGCTCACGTACGGGGGACGAGACCCAGTACTTC | CASSRTGDETQYF
TRBJ1-2 | . | . | TRBV5-1 | TGCGCCAGCAATGCGGGGGCCGACTATGGCTACACCTTC | CASNAGADYGYTF
TRBJ2-5 | . | . | TRBV28 | TGTGCCAGCAGTTTCCCCGCCTTCGGAGGGGAGACCCAGTACTTC | CASSFPAFGGETQYF
TRBJ2-7 | TRBD1 | . | TRBV6-6 | TGTGCCAGCAGCTCGACAGGGGGCGGCTCCTACGAGCAGTACTTC | CASSSTGGGSYEQYF
TRBJ2-7 | . | . | TRBV6-5 | TGTGCCAGCAGTCACAAACGGACGGCGAACTACGAGCAGTACTTC | CASSHKRTANYEQYF
TRBJ2-5 | TRBD1 | . | TRBV7-3 | TGTGCCAGCAGCGCAAACAGGGGGGAGACCCAGTACTTC | CASSANRGETQYF
TRBJ2-1 | TRBD2 | . | TRBV7-3 | TGTGCCAGCAGCTCCGAGACTAGCGGGAATTACAATGAGCAGTTCTTC | CASSSETSGNYNEQFF
TRBJ2-2 | TRBD1 | . | TRBV11-1 | TGTGCCAGCAGCTTAGTTTCAGGGGGAAGGATAAACACCGGGGAGCTGTTTTTT | CASSLVSGGRINTGELFF
TRBJ2-7 | TRBD2 | . | TRBV7-6 | TGTGCCAGCAGCCTAACCGGGACTAGCGGCTACGAGCAGTACTTC | CASSLTGTSGYEQYF
TRBJ2-3 | TRBD2 | . | TRBV10-1 | TGCGCCAGCAGTCCACTAGCGGGAGTTGAGGGCACAGATACGCAGTATTTT | CASSPLAGVEGTDTQYF
TRBJ2-7 | . | . | TRBV5-8 | TGTGCCAGCAGCTCAACTAGGATCGGCTCCTACGAGCAGTACTTC | CASSSTRIGSYEQYF
TRBJ2-7 | TRBD1 | . | TRBV6-5 | TGTGCCAGCAGCTACGGACAGGGGTTAACCTACGAGCAGTACTTC | CASSYGQGLTYEQYF
TRBJ2-2 | TRBD2 | once | TRBV18 | TGTGCCAGCTCACCCCCGTGGACTAGCTGGAACACCGGGGAGCTGTTTTTT | CASSPPWTSWNTGELFF